Reported below is one T cell receptor (beta chain). Its antigen is not identified. These data originate in a study of T cells in Graves' hyperthyroidism and ophthalmopathy. Study observations and caveats: Most thyroid clonotypes with frequency above 0.001 were detected in blood. Using 13 V-J features, a model discriminated ophthalmopathy from stable hyperthyroidism.

Patients aged 18 to 65 had newly diagnosed hyperthyroidism that had lasted under 2 months. For the diagnoses, clinical symptoms, serum thyroxine and TRAb, thyroid ultrasound and orbital computed tomography were used. V shed 5 bases and J shed 7 bases, with 12 bases lying between them. This CDR3 spans 14 amino acids. The germline gives CDR1 SNHLY, CDR2 FYNNEI. TCR beta CDR3 sequences were amplified from RNA transcripts. A set of HTBI primers served as the primers for a first-round RT-PCR of the TCR CDR3. From the multiplex PCR reads, TCRdb called clonotypes with MiXCR, one entry per CDR3 protein. The sample includes approximately 500,000 distinct CDR3 sequences, under 60% of them seen just once.

Material: peripheral blood or thyroid tissue (not recorded which). This clonotype was sampled from a young woman with Graves' hyperthyroidism. The V call is TRBV2, the J call TRBJ1-6, with D tentatively TRBD1 (6 bases). Written as DNA, the CDR3 is TGTGCCAGCAGTCCCGGGACACAAAATTCACCCCTCCACTTT. Translated, it gives CASSPGTQNSPLHF.